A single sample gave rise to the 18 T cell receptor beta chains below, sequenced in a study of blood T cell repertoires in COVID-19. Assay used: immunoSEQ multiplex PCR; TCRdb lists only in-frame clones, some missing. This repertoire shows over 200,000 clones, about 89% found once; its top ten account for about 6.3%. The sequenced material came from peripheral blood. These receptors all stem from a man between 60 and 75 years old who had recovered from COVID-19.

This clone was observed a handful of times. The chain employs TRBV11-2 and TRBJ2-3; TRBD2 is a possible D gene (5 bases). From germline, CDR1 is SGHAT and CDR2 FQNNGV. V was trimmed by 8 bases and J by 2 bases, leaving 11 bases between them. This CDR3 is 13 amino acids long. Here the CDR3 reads CASGSGVTDTQYF. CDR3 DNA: TGTGCCAGCGGGAGCGGTGTCACAGATACGCAGTATTTT.

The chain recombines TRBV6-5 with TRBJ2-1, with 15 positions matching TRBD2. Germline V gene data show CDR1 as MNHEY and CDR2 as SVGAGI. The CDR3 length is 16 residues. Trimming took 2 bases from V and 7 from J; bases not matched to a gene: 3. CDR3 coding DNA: TGTGCCAGCAGTTACCCGGGACTAGCGGGAGGTAATGAGCAGTTCTTC. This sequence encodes CASSYPGLAGGNEQFF.

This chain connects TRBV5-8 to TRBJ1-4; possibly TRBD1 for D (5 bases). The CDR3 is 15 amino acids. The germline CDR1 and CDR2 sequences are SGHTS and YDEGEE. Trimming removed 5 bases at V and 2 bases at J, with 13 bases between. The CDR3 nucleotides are TGTGCCAGCAGGCGGCGGGGCGCGACTAATGAAAAACTGTTTTTT. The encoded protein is CASRRRGATNEKLFF.

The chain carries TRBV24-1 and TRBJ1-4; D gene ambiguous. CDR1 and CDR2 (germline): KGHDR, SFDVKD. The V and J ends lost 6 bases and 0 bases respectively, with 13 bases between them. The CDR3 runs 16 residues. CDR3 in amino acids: CATSPGSGTTNEKLFF. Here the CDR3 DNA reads TGTGCCACCAGTCCCGGGTCGGGAACAACTAATGAAAAACTGTTTTTT.

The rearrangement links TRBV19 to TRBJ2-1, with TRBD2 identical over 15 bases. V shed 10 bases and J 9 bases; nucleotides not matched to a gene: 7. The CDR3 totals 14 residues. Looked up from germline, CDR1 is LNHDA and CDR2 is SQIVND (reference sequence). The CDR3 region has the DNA TGTGCCATCGGGACTAGCGGGAGGAGGGGTGAGCAGTTCTTC. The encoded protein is CAIGTSGRRGEQFF.

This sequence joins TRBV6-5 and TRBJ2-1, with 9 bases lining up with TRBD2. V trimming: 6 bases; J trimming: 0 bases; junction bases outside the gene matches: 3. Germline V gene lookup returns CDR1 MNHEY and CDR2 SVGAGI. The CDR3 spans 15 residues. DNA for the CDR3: TGTGCCAGCAGCGCTAGCGGGATCTCCTACAATGAGCAGTTCTTC. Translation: CASSASGISYNEQFF.

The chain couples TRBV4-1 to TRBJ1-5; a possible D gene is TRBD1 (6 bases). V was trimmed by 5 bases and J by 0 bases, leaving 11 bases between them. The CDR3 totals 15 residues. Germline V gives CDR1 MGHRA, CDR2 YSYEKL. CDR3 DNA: TGCGCCAGCAGCTTCCGGGACACTAGCAATCAGCCCCAGCATTTT. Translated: CASSFRDTSNQPQHF.

CDR3: CASTSGGYLTQYF. The CDR3, as DNA: TGTGCCAGCACCTCGGGGGGTTATTTGACCCAGTACTTC. V usage is TRBV7-9 and J usage is TRBJ2-5; 7 nucleotides agree with TRBD2. Germline CDR1 is SEHNR and CDR2 is FQNEAQ (reference sequence). CDR3 length equals 13 residues. V shed 7 bases, J shed 7 bases, and the junction held 9 bases outside the gene matches.

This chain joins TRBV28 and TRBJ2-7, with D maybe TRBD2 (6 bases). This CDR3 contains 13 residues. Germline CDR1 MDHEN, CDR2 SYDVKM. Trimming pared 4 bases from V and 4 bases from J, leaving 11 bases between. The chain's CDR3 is CASSSAGGYEQYF. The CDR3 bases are TGTGCCAGCAGTTCAGCCGGGGGTTACGAGCAGTACTTC. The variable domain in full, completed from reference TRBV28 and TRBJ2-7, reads DVKVTQSSRYLVKRTGEKVFLECVQDMDHENMFWYRQDPGLGLRLIYFSYDVKMKEKGDIPEGYSVSREKKERFSLILESASTNQTSMYLCASSSAGGYEQYFGPGTRLTVT.

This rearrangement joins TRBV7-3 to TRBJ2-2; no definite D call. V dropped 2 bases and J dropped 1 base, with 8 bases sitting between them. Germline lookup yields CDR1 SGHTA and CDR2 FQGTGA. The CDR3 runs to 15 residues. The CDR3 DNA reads TGTGCCAGCAGCTTAGTGGCAGGGAACACCGGGGAGCTGTTTTTT. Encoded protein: CASSLVAGNTGELFF.

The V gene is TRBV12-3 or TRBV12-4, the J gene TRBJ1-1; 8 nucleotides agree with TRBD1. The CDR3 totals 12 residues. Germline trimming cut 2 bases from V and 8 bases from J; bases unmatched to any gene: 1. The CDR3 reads CASSLRTGEAFF. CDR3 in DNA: TGTGCCAGCAGTTTACGGACAGGGGAAGCTTTCTTT.

CDR3 in DNA: TGTGCCAGCTCACCAGTACCAGCGGGAGGCACAGATACGCAGTATTTT. Protein product: CASSPVPAGGTDTQYF. This chain links TRBV18 with TRBJ2-3, with 8 bases identical to TRBD2. The CDR3 sequence is 16 residues long. The germline CDR1 and CDR2 sequences are KGHSH and LQKENI. The ends lost 2 bases at V and 1 base at J; junction bases unmatched: 5.

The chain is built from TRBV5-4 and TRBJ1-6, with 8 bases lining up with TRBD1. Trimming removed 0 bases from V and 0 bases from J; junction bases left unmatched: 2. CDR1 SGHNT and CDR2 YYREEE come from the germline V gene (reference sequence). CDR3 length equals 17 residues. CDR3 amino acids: CASSLETGGSYNSPLHF. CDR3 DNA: TGTGCCAGCAGCTTGGAAACAGGGGGCTCCTATAATTCACCCCTCCACTTT.

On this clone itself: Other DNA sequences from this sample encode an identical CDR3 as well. CDR3 loop: CASSLGSSYGYTF. The CDR3 DNA reads as TGTGCCAGCAGCTTAGGGAGTTCCTATGGCTACACCTTC. The chain carries TRBV7-9 and TRBJ1-2; unclear D gene. The CDR3 is 13 amino acids. V lost 1 base and J 4 bases, leaving 7 bases between the germline ends. Germline V gene sequence: CDR1 SEHNR, CDR2 FQNEAQ (reference sequence).

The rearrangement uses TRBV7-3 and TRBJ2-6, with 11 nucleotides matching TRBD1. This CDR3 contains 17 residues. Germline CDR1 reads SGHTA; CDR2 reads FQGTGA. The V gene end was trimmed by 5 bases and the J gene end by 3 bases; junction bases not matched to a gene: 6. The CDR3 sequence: CASSPGQGAGGANVLTF. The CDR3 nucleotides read TGTGCCAGCAGCCCCGGACAGGGGGCGGGTGGGGCCAACGTCCTGACTTTC.

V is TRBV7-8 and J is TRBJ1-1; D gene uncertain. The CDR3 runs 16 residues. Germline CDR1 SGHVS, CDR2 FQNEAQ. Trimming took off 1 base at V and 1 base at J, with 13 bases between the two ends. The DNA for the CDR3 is TGTGCCAGCAGCTTAGAAGCAGTAACTACGAACACTGAAGCTTTCTTT. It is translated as CASSLEAVTTNTEAFF.

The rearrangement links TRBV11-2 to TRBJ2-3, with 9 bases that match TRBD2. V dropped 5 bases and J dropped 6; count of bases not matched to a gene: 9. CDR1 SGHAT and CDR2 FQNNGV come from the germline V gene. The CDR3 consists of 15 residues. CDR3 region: CASSPWRGGPDTQYF. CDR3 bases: TGTGCCAGCAGCCCGTGGCGGGGGGGCCCCGATACGCAGTATTTT.

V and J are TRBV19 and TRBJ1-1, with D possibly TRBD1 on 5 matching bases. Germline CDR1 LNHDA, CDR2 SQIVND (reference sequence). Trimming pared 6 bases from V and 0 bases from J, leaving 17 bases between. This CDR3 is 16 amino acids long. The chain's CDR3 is CASRSGTDFMNTEAFF. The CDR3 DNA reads TGTGCCAGTAGATCCGGGACTGACTTCATGAACACTGAAGCTTTCTTT.